The present T cell receptor (beta chain) was sequenced within a study of CD8 T cells in ankylosing spondylitis. About this clonotype: Its antigen is not identified.

The authors made TCR beta libraries by quantitative 5'-RACE with molecular barcodes. Each CDR3 protein is one row after TCRdb ran MiXCR on the 5' RACE reads. The data contain about 330,000 distinct CDR3 sequences, 7.5% to 9% of them seen just once; the ten biggest clones take up about 15%. Study-level findings and limits: A motif in TCR beta, a set of under 10 highly homologous variants, appeared characteristic of ankylosing spondylitis blood.

The CDR3 loop spans 16 amino acids. Germline V gene sequence: CDR1 DFQATT, CDR2 SNEGSKA (reference sequence). J lost 2 bases, V lost 1 base, and 9 bases had no gene match. The TCR originated in a male donor with ankylosing spondylitis. Specimen: blood, either unsorted or a sorted T cell fraction (not recorded which). The chain employs TRBV20-1 and TRBJ2-7; 9 bases map to TRBD1. The chain's CDR3 is CSARVGGGTGTYEQYF. In DNA form, the CDR3 reads TGCAGTGCTAGAGTGGGAGGGGGGACAGGGACCTACGAGCAGTACTTC.